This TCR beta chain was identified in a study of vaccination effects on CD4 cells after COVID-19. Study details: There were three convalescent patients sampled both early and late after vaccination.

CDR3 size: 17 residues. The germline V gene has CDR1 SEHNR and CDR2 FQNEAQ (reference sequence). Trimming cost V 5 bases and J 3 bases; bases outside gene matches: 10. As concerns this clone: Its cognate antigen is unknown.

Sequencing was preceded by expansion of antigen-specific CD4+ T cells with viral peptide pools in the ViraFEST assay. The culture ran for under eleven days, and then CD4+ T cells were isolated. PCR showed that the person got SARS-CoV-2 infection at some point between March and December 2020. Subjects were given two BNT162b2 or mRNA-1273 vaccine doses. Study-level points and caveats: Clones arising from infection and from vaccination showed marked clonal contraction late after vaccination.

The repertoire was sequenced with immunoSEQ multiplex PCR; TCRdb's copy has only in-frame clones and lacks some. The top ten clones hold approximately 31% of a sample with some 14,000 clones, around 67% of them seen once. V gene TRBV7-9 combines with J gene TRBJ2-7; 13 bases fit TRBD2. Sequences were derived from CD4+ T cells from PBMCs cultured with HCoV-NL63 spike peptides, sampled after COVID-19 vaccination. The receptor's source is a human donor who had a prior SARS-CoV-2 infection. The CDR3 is CASSTEPGLAGDYEQYF. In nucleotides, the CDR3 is TGTGCCAGCAGCACGGAACCTGGACTAGCGGGGGACTACGAGCAGTACTTC.